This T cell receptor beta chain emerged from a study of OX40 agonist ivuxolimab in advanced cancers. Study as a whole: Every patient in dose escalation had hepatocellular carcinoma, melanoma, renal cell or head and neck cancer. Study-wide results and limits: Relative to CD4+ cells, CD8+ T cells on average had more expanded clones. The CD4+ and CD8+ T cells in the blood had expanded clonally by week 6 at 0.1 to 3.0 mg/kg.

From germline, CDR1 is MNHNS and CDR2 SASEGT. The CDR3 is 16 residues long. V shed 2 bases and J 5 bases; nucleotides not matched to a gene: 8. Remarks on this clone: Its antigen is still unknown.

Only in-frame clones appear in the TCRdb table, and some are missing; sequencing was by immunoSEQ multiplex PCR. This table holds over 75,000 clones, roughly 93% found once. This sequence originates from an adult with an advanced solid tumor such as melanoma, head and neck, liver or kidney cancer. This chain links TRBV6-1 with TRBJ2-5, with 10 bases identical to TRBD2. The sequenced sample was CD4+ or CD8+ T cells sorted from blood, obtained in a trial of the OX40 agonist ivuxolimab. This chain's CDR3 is CASSESSGRAGETQYF. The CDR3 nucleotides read TGTGCCAGCAGTGAATCCAGCGGGAGGGCCGGGGAGACCCAGTACTTC.